This passage covers 22 T cell receptor beta chains from one sample sequenced in a study of early T cells in non-severe SARS-CoV-2 infection. Using its own MiXCR run on the 5' RACE reads, TCRdb lists one record per CDR3 protein. The sample has tens of thousands of distinct CDR3 sequences, about a tenth seen once. The sample consisted of whole blood, taken at baseline. All receptors derive from an adult who was a healthcare worker with PCR-confirmed SARS-CoV-2 infection or an uninfected control (not recorded which).

This sequence joins TRBV20-1 and TRBJ1-3; 8 bases fit TRBD1. CDR1 and CDR2 from the germline V gene are DFQATT and SNEGSKA (reference sequence). The V and J ends lost 0 bases and 3 bases, in that order; junction bases with no gene match: 4. This CDR3 contains 15 residues. The CDR3 sequence: CSARDRQGIGNTIYF. In DNA form, the CDR3 reads TGCAGTGCTAGAGATAGACAGGGGATTGGAAACACCATATATTTT.

The V call is TRBV5-1, the J call TRBJ1-3; D may be TRBD1 (6 bases). The CDR3 is 17 amino acids. V dropped 3 bases and J dropped 0 bases, with 16 bases sitting between them. Germline CDR1 SGHRS, CDR2 YFSETQ. In DNA, the CDR3 is TGCGCCAGCAGCTCCGCACAGGGTTCCTACTCTGGAAACACCATATATTTT. It translates to CASSSAQGSYSGNTIYF.

This clonotype was found a few times. This chain uses TRBV12-3 or TRBV12-4 with TRBJ2-6; 10 positions agree with TRBD1. The CDR3 consists of 17 residues. The V segment lost 5 bases and the J segment 0 bases; nucleotides outside the gene matches: 4. For the CDR3, the DNA is TGTGCCAGCAGTCGGACAGGGGGTATCTCTGGGGCCAACGTCCTGACTTTC. Translated, it gives CASSRTGGISGANVLTF.

This clonotype was detected ten times or more. This chain links TRBV5-1 with TRBJ2-1; 11 nucleotides agree with TRBD2. This CDR3 has 18 residues. V lost 0 bases to trimming and J lost 0 bases; unmatched junction nucleotides: 5. CDR1 and CDR2 (germline): SGHRS, YFSETQ. This chain's CDR3 is CASSLGLAGTSSYNEQFF. The CDR3 DNA reads TGCGCCAGCAGCTTGGGACTAGCGGGGACCAGCTCCTACAATGAGCAGTTCTTC.

This clonotype was detected many times. The J gene is TRBJ2-3, the V gene TRBV24-1; 10 bases agree with TRBD2. There are 15 residues in the CDR3. CDR1 is KGHDR, CDR2 SFDVKD, per germline. V dropped 5 bases and J dropped 1; count of bases not matched to a gene: 2. CDR3 coding DNA: TGTGCCACCAGTGTTGGGACTAGCGGCACAGATACGCAGTATTTT. This codes for CATSVGTSGTDTQYF.

This chain connects TRBV27 to TRBJ2-7; tentative D call: TRBD1 (5 bases). The CDR3 contains 14 residues. Germline values: CDR1 MNHEY, CDR2 SMNVEV (reference sequence). Trimming removed 5 bases from V and 0 bases from J, with 11 bases in between. The CDR3 spells CASSARQSSYEQYF. In DNA, the CDR3 is TGTGCCAGCAGTGCTAGACAGAGCTCCTACGAGCAGTACTTC.

This clonotype was detected only a few times. CDR3: CSVGQGGDTQYF. The CDR3 region has the DNA TGCAGCGTCGGACAGGGAGGAGATACGCAGTATTTT. The chain uses TRBV29-1 and TRBJ2-3; 8 bases are a match to TRBD1. V shed 6 bases and J 5 bases; nucleotides not matched to a gene: 4. In germline, CDR1 is SQVTM, CDR2 ANQGSEA. The CDR3 covers 12 residues.

The table lists this clonotype with many counts. The V and J genes are TRBV24-1 and TRBJ1-1; TRBD1 is a possible D gene (5 bases). The germline CDR1 and CDR2 sequences are KGHDR and SFDVKD. The V end was cut by 4 bases, the J end by 10 bases, with 21 bases between. The CDR3 is 15 amino acids. The CDR3 DNA sequence: TGTGCCACCAGTGACCCCAGAAGCGGCCAGGGACGAGCTTTCTTT. This codes for CATSDPRSGQGRAFF.

The chain carries TRBV6-5 and TRBJ1-6, with 9 bases identical to TRBD1. The CDR3 sequence is 13 residues long. The germline V gene has CDR1 MNHEY and CDR2 SVGAGI. With 8 bases clipped from V and 9 bases from J, the junction kept 5 bases outside the gene matches. This CDR3 is CASGGQGVSPLHF. CDR3 in DNA: TGTGCCAGCGGGGGACAGGGCGTTTCACCCCTCCACTTT.

This chain uses TRBV19 with TRBJ1-6, with TRBD1 identical over 9 bases. The CDR3 sequence is 15 residues long. Unmatched junction bases numbered 9, after V lost 7 bases and J lost 8 bases. Germline values: CDR1 LNHDA, CDR2 SQIVND (reference sequence). DNA of the CDR3: TGTGCCAGTACCCCTCGACAGGGGGTGGATTCACCCCTCCACTTT. The encoded protein is CASTPRQGVDSPLHF. The full variable domain, rest sourced from reference TRBV19 and TRBJ1-6, is DGGITQSPKYLFRKEGQNVTLSCEQNLNHDAMYWYRQDPGQGLRLIYYSQIVNDFQKGDIAEGYSVSREKKESFPLTVTSAQKNPTAFYLCASTPRQGVDSPLHFGNGTRLTVT.

Only a few counts were recorded for this clonotype. V is TRBV11-2 and J is TRBJ2-5, with D possibly being TRBD1 (6 bases). Germline-derived CDR1 and CDR2 are SGHAT and FQNNGV. The CDR3 spans 15 residues. Trimming cost V 1 base and J 4 bases, with 13 bases left between them. CDR3 sequence: CASSLVGLGAETQYF. CDR3 coding DNA: TGTGCCAGCAGCTTAGTTGGGTTGGGGGCAGAGACCCAGTACTTC.

The chain's CDR3 is CASGPREGETQYF. The CDR3 bases are TGTGCTAGTGGTCCCAGGGAGGGAGAGACCCAGTACTTC. This chain links TRBV12-5 with TRBJ2-5, with 7 bases lining up with TRBD2. The length of the CDR3 is 13 residues. CDR1 is LGHNT, CDR2 FRNRAP, per germline. J lost 4 bases, V lost 5 bases, and 4 bases had no gene match.

By proportion, this clonotype is medium-sized. The V and J genes are TRBV7-8 and TRBJ2-7; 9 bases line up with TRBD1. The CDR3 sequence is 12 residues long. V dropped 8 bases and J dropped 2; count of bases not matched to a gene: 1. The germline V gene encodes CDR1 SGHVS and CDR2 FQNEAQ. Here the CDR3 DNA reads TGTGCCAGCCGACAGGGGGCCTACGAGCAGTACTTC. It specifies CASRQGAYEQYF. Looking up the rest from reference TRBV7-8 and TRBJ2-7 gives the full variable domain: GAGVSQSPRYKVAKRGQDVALRCDPISGHVSLFWYQQALGQGPEFLTYFQNEAQLDKSGLPSDRFFAERPEGSVSTLKIQRTQQEDSAVYLCASRQGAYEQYFGPGTRLTVT.

This clonotype was counted between two and nine times. V usage is TRBV6-1 and J usage is TRBJ1-5; 9 nucleotides match TRBD1. The germline V gene encodes CDR1 MNHNS and CDR2 SASEGT. There are 17 residues in the CDR3. Trimming removed 8 bases from V and 1 base from J; junction bases left unmatched: 12. CDR3 sequence (DNA): TGTGCCAGCCGCTGGACAGGGGAGGTCGGGAGCAATCAGCCCCAGCATTTT. It encodes CASRWTGEVGSNQPQHF.

This clonotype was counted ten times or more. This chain links TRBV5-1 with TRBJ2-3; no reliable D call. The germline V and J ends were trimmed by 5 bases and 1 base, with 14 bases remaining between them. This CDR3 has 15 residues. CDR1 SGHRS and CDR2 YFSETQ come from the germline V gene. CDR3 coding DNA: TGCGCCAGCAGAGGGCGGCCCGGTGGCACAGATACGCAGTATTTT. Its protein is CASRGRPGGTDTQYF.

This clonotype showed up just a few times. The chain recombines TRBV14 with TRBJ2-1; D is unresolved. Deletions cut 4 bases from V and 8 bases from J, with 9 bases between. This CDR3 has 12 amino acids. Germline values: CDR1 SGHDN, CDR2 FVKESK. CDR3 in DNA: TGTGCCAGCAGCCCGCGACGGGATGAGCAGTTCTTC. This sequence encodes CASSPRRDEQFF.

The V and J genes are TRBV19 and TRBJ2-7, with D perhaps matching TRBD1 (5 bases). Trimming removed 1 base at V and 1 base at J, with 8 bases between. CDR1 and CDR2 from the germline V gene are LNHDA and SQIVND (reference sequence). The CDR3 extends over 14 amino acids. CDR3: CASSIVAGSYEQYF. The CDR3 DNA reads as TGTGCCAGTAGTATAGTCGCAGGGTCCTACGAGCAGTACTTC.

A few counts support this clonotype. CDR3 sequence (DNA): TGTGCCAGCAGGAGGAGCGGGGGATACAACAATGAGCAGTTCTTC. Encoded protein: CASRRSGGYNNEQFF. The V and J genes are TRBV12-3 or TRBV12-4 and TRBJ2-1; 8 bases match TRBD2. This CDR3 comprises 15 residues. The V gene end was trimmed by 6 bases and the J gene end by 5 bases; junction bases not matched to a gene: 9.

The chain employs TRBV6-2 or TRBV6-3 and TRBJ2-1; TRBD2 agrees at 13 bases. From germline, CDR1 is MNHEY and CDR2 SVGEGT. The V gene end was trimmed by 5 bases and the J gene end by 2 bases; junction bases not matched to a gene: 3. The CDR3 is made up of 16 amino acids. CDR3 region: CASSPTSGGAYNEQFF. DNA for the CDR3: TGTGCCAGCAGTCCAACTAGCGGGGGGGCCTACAATGAGCAGTTCTTC.

This clonotype appeared a few times. The genes are TRBV11-2 and TRBJ2-7; 7 nucleotides match TRBD2. Trimming cost V 5 bases and J 2 bases; bases outside gene matches: 6. CDR3 length: 14 residues. From germline, CDR1 is SGHAT and CDR2 FQNNGV. CDR3 DNA sequence: TGTGCCAGCAGCCTGGGCGGGGGACCCTACGAGCAGTACTTC. This translates into CASSLGGGPYEQYF. The whole variable domain, remainder taken from reference TRBV11-2 and TRBJ2-7, is EAGVAQSPRYKIIEKRQSVAFWCNPISGHATLYWYQQILGQGPKLLIQFQNNGVVDDSQLPKDRFSAERLKGVDSTLKIQPAKLEDSAVYLCASSLGGGPYEQYFGPGTRLTVT.

CDR3 in DNA: TGTGCCAGCAGCTTTGGCCAGGGACTCTACGAGCAGTACTTC. Translating it yields CASSFGQGLYEQYF. The J gene is TRBJ2-7, the V gene TRBV11-2, with D possibly matching TRBD2 (6 bases). CDR3 length equals 14 residues. Germline CDR1 SGHAT, CDR2 FQNNGV. V was clipped by 3 bases and J by 3 bases, with 12 bases between them.

This clonotype was seen many times. CDR3 nucleotides: TGCAGTGCCCACCATGGAGCGGGGGGGAATGAGCAGTTCTTC. Encoded protein: CSAHHGAGGNEQFF. This rearrangement joins TRBV20-1 to TRBJ2-1; TRBD2 matches at 10 bases. Germline V gene sequence: CDR1 DFQATT, CDR2 SNEGSKA (reference sequence). The V gene end was trimmed by 6 bases and the J gene end by 7 bases; junction bases not matched to a gene: 9. The CDR3 is 14 residues long.